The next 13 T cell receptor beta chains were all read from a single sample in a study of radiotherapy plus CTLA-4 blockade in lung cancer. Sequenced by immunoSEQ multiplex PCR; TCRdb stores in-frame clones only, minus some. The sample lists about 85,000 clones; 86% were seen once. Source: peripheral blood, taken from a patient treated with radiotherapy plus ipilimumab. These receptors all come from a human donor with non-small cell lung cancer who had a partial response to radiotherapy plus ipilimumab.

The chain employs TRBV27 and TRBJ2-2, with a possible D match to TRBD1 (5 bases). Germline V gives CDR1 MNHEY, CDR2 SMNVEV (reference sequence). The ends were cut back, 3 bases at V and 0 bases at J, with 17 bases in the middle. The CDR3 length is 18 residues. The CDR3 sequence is CASSFWGRRNANTGELFF. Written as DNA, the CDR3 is TGTGCCAGCAGTTTTTGGGGCAGGAGAAACGCGAACACCGGGGAGCTGTTTTTT.

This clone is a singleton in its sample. CDR3 sequence (DNA): TGTGCCAGCATTCGATCGAGGACTGAAGCTTTCTTT. Its protein product is CASIRSRTEAFF. The chain links TRBV28 to TRBJ1-1; D remains unclear. Per germline, CDR1 MDHEN and CDR2 SYDVKM. Trimming removed 7 bases from V and 5 bases from J, with 11 bases in between. This CDR3 has 12 residues. Drawing the rest from reference TRBV28 and TRBJ1-1, the complete variable domain is DVKVTQSSRYLVKRTGEKVFLECVQDMDHENMFWYRQDPGLGLRLIYFSYDVKMKEKGDIPEGYSVSREKKERFSLILESASTNQTSMYLCASIRSRTEAFFGQGTRLTVV.

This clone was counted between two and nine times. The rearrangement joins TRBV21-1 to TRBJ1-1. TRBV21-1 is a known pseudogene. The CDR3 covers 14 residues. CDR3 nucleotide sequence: TGTGCCAGCAGCAAGTCGGTAATGAACACTGAAGCTTTCTTT. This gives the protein CASSKSVMNTEAFF.

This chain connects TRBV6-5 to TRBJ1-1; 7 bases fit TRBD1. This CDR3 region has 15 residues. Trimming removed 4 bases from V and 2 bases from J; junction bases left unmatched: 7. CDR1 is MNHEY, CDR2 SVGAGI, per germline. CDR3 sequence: CASSLNRGGNTEAFF. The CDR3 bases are TGTGCCAGCAGTTTAAACAGGGGCGGCAACACTGAAGCTTTCTTT.

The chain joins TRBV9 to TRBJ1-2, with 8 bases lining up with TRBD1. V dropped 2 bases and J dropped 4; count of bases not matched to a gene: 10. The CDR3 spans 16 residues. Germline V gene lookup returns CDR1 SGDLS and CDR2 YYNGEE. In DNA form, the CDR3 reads TGTGCCAGCAGCGTGGGTGGACAGGGAATTATCTATGGCTACACCTTC. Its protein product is CASSVGGQGIIYGYTF.

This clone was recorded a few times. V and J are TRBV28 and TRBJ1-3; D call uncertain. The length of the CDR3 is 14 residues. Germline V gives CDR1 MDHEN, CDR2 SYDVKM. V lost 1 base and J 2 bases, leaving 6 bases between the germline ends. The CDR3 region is CASSLSGTGNTIYF. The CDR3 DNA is TGTGCCAGCAGTTTATCGGGAACTGGAAACACCATATATTTT.

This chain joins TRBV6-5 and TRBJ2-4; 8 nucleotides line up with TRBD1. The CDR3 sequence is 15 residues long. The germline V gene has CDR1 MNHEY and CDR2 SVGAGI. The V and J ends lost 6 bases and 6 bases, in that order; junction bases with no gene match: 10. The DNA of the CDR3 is TGTGCCAGCAGGCCTACGGACAGGGTAGGAAACATTCAGTACTTC. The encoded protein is CASRPTDRVGNIQYF.

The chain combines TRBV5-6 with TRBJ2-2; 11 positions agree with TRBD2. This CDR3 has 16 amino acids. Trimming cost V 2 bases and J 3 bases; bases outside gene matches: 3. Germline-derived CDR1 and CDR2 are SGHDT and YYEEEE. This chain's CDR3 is CASSFLAGGHTGELFF. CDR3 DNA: TGTGCCAGCAGCTTCCTAGCGGGAGGACACACCGGGGAGCTGTTTTTT.

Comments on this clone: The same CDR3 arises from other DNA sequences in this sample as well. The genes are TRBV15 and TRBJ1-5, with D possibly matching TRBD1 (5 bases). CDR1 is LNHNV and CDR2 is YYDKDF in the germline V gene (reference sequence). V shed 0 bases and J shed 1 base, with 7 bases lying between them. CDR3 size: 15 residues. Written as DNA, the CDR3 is TGTGCCACCAGCAGAGATCGGGGGAGCAATCAGCCCCAGCATTTT. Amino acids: CATSRDRGSNQPQHF.

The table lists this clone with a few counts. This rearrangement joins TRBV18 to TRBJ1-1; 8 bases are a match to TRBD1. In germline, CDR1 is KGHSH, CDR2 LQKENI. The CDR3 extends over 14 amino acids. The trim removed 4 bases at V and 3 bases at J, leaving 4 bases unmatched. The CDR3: CASSQLDRDTEAFF. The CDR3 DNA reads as TGTGCCAGCTCACAACTGGACAGGGACACTGAAGCTTTCTTT.

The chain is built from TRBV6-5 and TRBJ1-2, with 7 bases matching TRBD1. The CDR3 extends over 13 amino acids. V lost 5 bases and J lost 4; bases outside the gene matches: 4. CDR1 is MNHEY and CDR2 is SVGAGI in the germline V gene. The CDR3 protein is CASSPGGGYGYTF. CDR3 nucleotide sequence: TGTGCCAGCAGTCCAGGGGGTGGCTATGGCTACACCTTC.

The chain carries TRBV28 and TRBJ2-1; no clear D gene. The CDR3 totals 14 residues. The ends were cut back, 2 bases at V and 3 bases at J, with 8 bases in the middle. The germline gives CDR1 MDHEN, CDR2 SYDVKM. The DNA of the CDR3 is TGTGCCAGCAGTTTACAGGTTTTCTACAATGAGCAGTTCTTC. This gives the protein CASSLQVFYNEQFF.

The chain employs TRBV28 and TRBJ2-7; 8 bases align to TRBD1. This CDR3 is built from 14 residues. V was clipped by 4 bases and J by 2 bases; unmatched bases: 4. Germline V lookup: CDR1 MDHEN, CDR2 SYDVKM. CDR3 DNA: TGTGCCAGCAGTTCTGGACAGGGACCCTACGAGCAGTACGTC. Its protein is CASSSGQGPYEQYV.